This TCR beta chain was identified in a study of tumor-infiltrating lymphocytes in primary liver carcinoma. Looking at the study overall: All patients, whether men or women, fell within 30 to 69 years of age. Samples returned roughly 3.65 to 8 million productive TCRbeta reads each. Read depth did not differ significantly between tissue types. Overall study findings and caveats: A significantly higher top-250-clone fraction was found in tumors than in blood (p = 0.039).

Production of TCR beta cDNA used around 0.45 ug total RNA together with a constant-region primer. It was through three nested multiplex PCR rounds of slightly modified ARM-PCR that TCR beta libraries arose. Each of the first two PCR rounds ran nine to ten cycles with TRBV1-TRBV30 forward and C-beta reverse primers. TCRdb passed the multiplex PCR reads through MiXCR, listing each CDR3 protein once. The repertoire holds about 99,000 distinct CDR3 sequences, with more than 60% as singletons. This clonotype was seen only once. The antigen is undetermined. Sequence at one end of the junction differs from germline and may be a read error. The CDR3 runs to 13 residues. The germline CDR1 and CDR2 sequences are MNHNS and SASEGT. It was from around 18-30 mg of unsorted bulk tissue that RNA and DNA were co-extracted. Chronic HBV infection affected patients, none of whom had received treatment.

Sequencing was done on a sample of liver tumor tissue from sampling region 5. As to subset: tumor region T5, tumor centre. This clonotype was obtained from a woman aged 55-70 years with primary liver carcinoma and hepatitis B virus infection. The V and J genes are TRBV6-1 and TRBJ2-1; 8 bases align to TRBD1. The CDR3 spells CAGQGSHRCEQFF. For the CDR3, the DNA is TGTGCCGGACAGGGTTCGCATAGATGTGAGCAATTCTTC.